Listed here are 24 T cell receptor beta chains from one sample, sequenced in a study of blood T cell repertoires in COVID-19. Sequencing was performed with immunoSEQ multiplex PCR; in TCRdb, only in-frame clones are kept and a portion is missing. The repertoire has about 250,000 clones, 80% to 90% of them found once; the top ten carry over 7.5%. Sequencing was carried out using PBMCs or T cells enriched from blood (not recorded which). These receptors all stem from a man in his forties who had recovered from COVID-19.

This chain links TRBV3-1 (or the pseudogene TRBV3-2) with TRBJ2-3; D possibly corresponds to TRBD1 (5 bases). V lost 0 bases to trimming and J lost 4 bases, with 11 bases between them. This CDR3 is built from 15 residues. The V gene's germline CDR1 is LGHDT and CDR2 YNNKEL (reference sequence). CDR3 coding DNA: TGTGCCAGCAGCCAAGAAGGTCCAGGGCCAGATACGCAGTATTTT. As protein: CASSQEGPGPDTQYF.

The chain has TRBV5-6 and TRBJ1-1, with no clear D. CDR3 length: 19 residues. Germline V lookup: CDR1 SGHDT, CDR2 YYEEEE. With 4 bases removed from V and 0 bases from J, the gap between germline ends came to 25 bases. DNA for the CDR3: TGTGCCAGCAGCCCGGAGGAGGGAGGGCGGGCTACCATGAACACTGAAGCTTTCTTT. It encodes CASSPEEGGRATMNTEAFF.

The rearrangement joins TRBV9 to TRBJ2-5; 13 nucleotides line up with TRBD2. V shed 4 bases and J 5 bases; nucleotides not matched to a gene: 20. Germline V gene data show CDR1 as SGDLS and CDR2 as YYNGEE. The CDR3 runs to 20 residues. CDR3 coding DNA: TGTGCCAGCAGCCCCGGGGGGGGGACCGGGACTAGCGGGATATATGAGACCCAGTACTTC. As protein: CASSPGGGTGTSGIYETQYF.

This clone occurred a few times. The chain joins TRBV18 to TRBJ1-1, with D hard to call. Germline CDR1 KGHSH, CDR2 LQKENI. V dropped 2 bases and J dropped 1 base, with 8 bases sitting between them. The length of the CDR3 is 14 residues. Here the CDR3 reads CASSPYRENTEAFF. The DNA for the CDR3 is TGTGCCAGCTCACCATATCGAGAGAACACTGAAGCTTTCTTT.

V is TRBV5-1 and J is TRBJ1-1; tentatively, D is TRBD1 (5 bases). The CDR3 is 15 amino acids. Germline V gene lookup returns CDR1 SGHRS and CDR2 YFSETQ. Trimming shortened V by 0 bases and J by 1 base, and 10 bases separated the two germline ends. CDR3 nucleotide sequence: TGCGCCAGCAGCTTGGACCAGGGATGGAACACTGAAGCTTTCTTT. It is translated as CASSLDQGWNTEAFF.

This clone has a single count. For the CDR3, the DNA is TGCGCCAGCAGCCAAGACGGACTAGCGGGATACAATGAGCAGTTCTTC. Residues: CASSQDGLAGYNEQFF. This chain links TRBV4-1 with TRBJ2-1; 12 positions agree with TRBD2. Trimming at V came to 0 bases and at J to 4 bases, leaving 1 base not matched to a gene. Germline values: CDR1 MGHRA, CDR2 YSYEKL. CDR3 length: 16 amino acids.

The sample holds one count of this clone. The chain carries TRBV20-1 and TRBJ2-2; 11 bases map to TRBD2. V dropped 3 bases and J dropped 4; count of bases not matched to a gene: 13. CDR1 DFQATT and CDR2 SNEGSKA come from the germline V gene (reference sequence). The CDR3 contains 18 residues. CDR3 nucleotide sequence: TGCAGTGCTAGTTCACTAGCGGGAGCACGGGAGTCCACCGGGGAGCTGTTTTTT. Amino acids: CSASSLAGARESTGELFF.

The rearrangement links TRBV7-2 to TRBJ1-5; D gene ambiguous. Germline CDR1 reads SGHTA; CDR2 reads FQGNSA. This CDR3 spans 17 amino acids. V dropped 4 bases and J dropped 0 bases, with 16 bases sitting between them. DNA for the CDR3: TGTGCCAGCAGCTCCCGTAGAGAAATCCTTAGCAATCAGCCCCAGCATTTT. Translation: CASSSRREILSNQPQHF.

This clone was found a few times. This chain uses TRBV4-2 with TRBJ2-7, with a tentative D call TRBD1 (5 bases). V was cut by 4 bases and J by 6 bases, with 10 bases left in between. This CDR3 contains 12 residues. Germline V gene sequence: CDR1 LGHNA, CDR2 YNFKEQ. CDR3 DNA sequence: TGTGCCAGCAGCCGATCAGGGTTCGAGCAGTACTTC. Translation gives CASSRSGFEQYF.

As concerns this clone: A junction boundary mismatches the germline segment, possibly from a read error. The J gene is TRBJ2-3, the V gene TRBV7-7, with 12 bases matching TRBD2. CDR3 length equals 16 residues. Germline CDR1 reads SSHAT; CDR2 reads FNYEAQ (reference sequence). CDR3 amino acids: CASSLLAGGTTDTQYF. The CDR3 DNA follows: TGTGCTAGCAGCCTACTAGCGGGGGGAACCACAGATACGCAGTATTTT. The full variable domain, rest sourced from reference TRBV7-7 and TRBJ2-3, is GAGVSQSPRYKVTKRGQDVTLRCDPISSHATLYWYQQALGQGPEFLTYFNYEAQPDKSGLPSDRFSAERPEGSISTLTIQRTEQRDSAMYRCASSLLAGGTTDTQYFGPGTRLTVL.

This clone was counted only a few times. The CDR3 nucleotides are TGCAGCGTTGATTCGGGGGGGATCTATGGCTACACCTTC. It specifies CSVDSGGIYGYTF. The chain carries TRBV29-1 and TRBJ1-2; maybe TRBD1 (5 bases). Trimming left V 3 bases short and J 4 bases short, with 12 bases between. The germline CDR1 and CDR2 sequences are SQVTM and ANQGSEA. This CDR3 is 13 amino acids long. Based on the CDR3 plus reference TRBV29-1 and TRBJ1-2, the full variable domain is SAVISQKPSRDICQRGTSLTIQCQVDSQVTMMFWYRQQPGQSLTLIATANQGSEATYESGFVIDKFPISRPNLTFSTLTVSNMSPEDSSIYLCSVDSGGIYGYTFGSGTRLTVV.

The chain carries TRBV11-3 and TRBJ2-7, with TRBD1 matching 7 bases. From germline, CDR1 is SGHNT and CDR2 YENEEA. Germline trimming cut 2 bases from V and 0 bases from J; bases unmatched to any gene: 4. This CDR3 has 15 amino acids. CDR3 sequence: CASSLLRGFSYEQYF. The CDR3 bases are TGTGCCAGCAGCTTACTCAGGGGGTTCTCCTACGAGCAGTACTTC.

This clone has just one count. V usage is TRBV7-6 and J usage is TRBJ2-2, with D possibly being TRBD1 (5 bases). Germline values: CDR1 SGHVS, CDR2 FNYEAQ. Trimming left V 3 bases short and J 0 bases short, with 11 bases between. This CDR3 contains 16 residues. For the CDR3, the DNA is TGTGCCAGCAGCTTGGGGCAGGGTACGAACACCGGGGAGCTGTTTTTT. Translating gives CASSLGQGTNTGELFF.

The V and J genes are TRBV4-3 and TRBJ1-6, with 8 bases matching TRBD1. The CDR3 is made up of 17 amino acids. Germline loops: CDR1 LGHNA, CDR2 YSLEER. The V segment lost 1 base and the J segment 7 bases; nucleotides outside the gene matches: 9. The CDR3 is CASSQGSRTGGNSPLHF. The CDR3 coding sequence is TGCGCCAGCAGCCAAGGGTCCCGAACAGGGGGAAATTCACCCCTCCACTTT.

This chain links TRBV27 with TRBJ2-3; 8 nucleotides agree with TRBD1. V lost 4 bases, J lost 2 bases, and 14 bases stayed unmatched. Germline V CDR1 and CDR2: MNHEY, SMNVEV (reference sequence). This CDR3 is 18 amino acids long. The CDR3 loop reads CASSSGTGQLELTDTQYF. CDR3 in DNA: TGTGCCAGCAGTTCCGGGACAGGTCAATTGGAGCTCACAGATACGCAGTATTTT.

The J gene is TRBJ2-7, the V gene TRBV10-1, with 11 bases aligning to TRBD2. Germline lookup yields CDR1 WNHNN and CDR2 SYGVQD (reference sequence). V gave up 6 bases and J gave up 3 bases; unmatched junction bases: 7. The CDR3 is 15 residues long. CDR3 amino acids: CASSVGLAAGYEQYF. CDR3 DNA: TGCGCCAGCAGCGTGGGACTAGCGGCCGGCTACGAGCAGTACTTC.

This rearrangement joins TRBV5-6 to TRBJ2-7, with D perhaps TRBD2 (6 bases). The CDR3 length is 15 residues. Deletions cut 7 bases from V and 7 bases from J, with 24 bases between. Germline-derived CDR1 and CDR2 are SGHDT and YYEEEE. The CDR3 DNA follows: TGTGCCAGCGGTCCAATCCGGGACTCGATTTTTGAGCAGTACTTC. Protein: CASGPIRDSIFEQYF.

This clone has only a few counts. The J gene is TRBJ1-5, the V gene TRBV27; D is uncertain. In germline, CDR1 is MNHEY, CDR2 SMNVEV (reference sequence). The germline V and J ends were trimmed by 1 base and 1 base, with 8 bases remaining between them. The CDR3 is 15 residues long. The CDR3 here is CASSLYVFSNQPQHF. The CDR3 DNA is TGTGCCAGCAGTTTATATGTCTTCAGCAATCAGCCCCAGCATTTT.

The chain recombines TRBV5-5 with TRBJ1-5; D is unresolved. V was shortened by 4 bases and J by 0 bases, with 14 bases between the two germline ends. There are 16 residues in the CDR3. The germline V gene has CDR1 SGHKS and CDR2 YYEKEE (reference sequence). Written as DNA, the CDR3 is TGTGCCAGCAGCGTCGCAGGCCAGTATAGCAATCAGCCCCAGCATTTT. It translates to CASSVAGQYSNQPQHF.

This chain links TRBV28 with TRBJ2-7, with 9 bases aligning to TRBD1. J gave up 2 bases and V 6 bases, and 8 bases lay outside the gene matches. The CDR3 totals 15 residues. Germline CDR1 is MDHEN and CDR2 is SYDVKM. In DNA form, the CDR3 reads TGTGCCAGCAGGATAGACAGGGGGGACCCCTACGAGCAGTACTTC. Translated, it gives CASRIDRGDPYEQYF.

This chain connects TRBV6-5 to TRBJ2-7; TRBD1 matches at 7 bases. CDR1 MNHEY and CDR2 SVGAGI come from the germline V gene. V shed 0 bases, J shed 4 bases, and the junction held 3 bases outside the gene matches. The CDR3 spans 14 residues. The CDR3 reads CASSYSWTGYEQYF. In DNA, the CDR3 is TGTGCCAGCAGTTACTCTTGGACAGGATACGAGCAGTACTTC.

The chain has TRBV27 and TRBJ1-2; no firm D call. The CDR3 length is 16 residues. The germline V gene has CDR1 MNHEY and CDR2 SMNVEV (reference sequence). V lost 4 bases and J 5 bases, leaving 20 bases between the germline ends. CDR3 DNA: TGTGCCAGCAGTTCTAGCGAACCCAGCTCGGGATATGGCTACACCTTC. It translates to CASSSSEPSSGYGYTF.

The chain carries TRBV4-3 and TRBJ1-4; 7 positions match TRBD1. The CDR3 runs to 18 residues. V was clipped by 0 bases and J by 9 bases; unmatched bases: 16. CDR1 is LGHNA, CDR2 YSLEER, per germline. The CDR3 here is CASSQDIRTGPGGQKLFF. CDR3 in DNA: TGCGCCAGCAGCCAAGATATCCGGACTGGGCCAGGGGGACAAAAACTGTTTTTT.

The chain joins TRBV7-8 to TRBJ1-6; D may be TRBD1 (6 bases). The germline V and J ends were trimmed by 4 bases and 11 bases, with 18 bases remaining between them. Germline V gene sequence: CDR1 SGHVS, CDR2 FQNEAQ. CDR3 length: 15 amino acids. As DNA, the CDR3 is TGTGCCAGCAGCTCCCGGACGGCTAAGGGGGCACCCCTCCACTTT. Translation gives CASSSRTAKGAPLHF.